These 14 T cell receptor gamma chains originate from one sample sequenced in a study of human gamma delta and Vdelta1 T cells. TCRdb reanalyzed the PCR reads using CATT. In the table there are fewer than 10,000 gamma-chain clones, around 45% of which are singletons. Their recognized antigens are unknown. The sample was Vdelta1 gamma-delta T cells from blood grown in culture (DOT cells). These receptors were obtained from a human donor in good health.

In its sample, this clone ranks as medium-sized (0.01 to 0.1%). This sequence joins TRGV8 and TRGJ1 or TRGJ2. Per the germline V gene, CDR1 is VENAVY and CDR2 is YDSYNSRV. The CDR3 spans 10 residues. The junction had 0 bases not matched to a gene; V was cut back by 3 bases and J by 7 bases. This CDR3 is CATWDYKKLF. As DNA, the CDR3 is TGTGCCACCTGGGATTATAAGAAACTCTTT.

Notes on this clone: Other DNA sequences of this sample code for an identical CDR3. The rearrangement uses TRGV2 and TRGJ1 or TRGJ2. Germline CDR1 reads EGSNGY; CDR2 reads YDSYNSKV. V trimming: 1 base; J trimming: 3 bases; junction bases outside the gene matches: 3. The CDR3 is made up of 13 amino acids. The CDR3 nucleotides are TGTGCCACCTGGGACGGCCGTTATTATAAGAAACTCTTT. Encoded protein: CATWDGRYYKKLF.

J is TRGJP1 and V is TRGV11. Being an ORF, TRGV11 has a function that is uncertain. The CDR3 length is 18 residues. V gave up 6 bases and J gave up 1 base; unmatched junction bases: 14. The CDR3 DNA is TGTGCCTGCTGGATTGGCCCGTTTTTCGTTACCACTGGTTGGTTCAAGATATTT. Its translation: CACWIGPFFVTTGWFKIF.

This chain uses TRGV5 with TRGJ1 or TRGJ2. The germline V gene encodes CDR1 VINAFY and CDR2 YDVSNSKD. The CDR3 totals 16 residues. Trimming at V came to 0 bases and at J to 7 bases, leaving 15 bases not matched to a gene. The CDR3 loop reads CATWDRPHRHRYKKLF. CDR3 DNA sequence: TGTGCCACCTGGGACAGGCCGCACCGTCATCGCTATAAGAAACTCTTT.

This clone was counted only a few times. The rearrangement links TRGV2 to TRGJ1 or TRGJ2. The CDR3 has 12 residues. Germline V gene data show CDR1 as EGSNGY and CDR2 as YDSYNSKV. The V segment lost 4 bases and the J segment 4 bases; nucleotides outside the gene matches: 4. CDR3 bases: TGTGCCACCTGGGAATTCTATTATAAGAAACTCTTT. This codes for CATWEFYYKKLF.

The chain joins TRGV8 to TRGJ1 or TRGJ2. The CDR3 length is 15 residues. Losses at the gene ends were 0 bases for V and 0 bases for J; bases not matched to a gene: 5. Germline V gene lookup returns CDR1 VENAVY and CDR2 YDSYNSRV. The CDR3 region is CATWDRNLNYYKKLF. The CDR3 bases are TGTGCCACCTGGGATAGGAACCTGAATTATTATAAGAAACTCTTT.

This rearrangement joins TRGV4 to TRGJ1 or TRGJ2. Trimming removed 4 bases from V and 10 bases from J; junction bases left unmatched: 13. Germline V gene data show CDR1 as EGSTGY and CDR2 as YDSYTSSV. This CDR3 has 13 residues. The CDR3 loop reads CATWDNSRGKKLF. The CDR3 coding sequence is TGTGCCACCTGGGACAACTCTCGCGGGAAGAAACTCTTT.

Remarks on this clone: The same CDR3 is also encoded by other DNA sequences in this sample. V usage is TRGV2 and J usage is TRGJ1 or TRGJ2. There are 13 residues in the CDR3. Trimming cost V 0 bases and J 7 bases; bases outside gene matches: 6. Looked up from germline, CDR1 is EGSNGY and CDR2 is YDSYNSKV. This CDR3 reads CATWDGLRYKKLF. CDR3 coding DNA: TGTGCCACCTGGGACGGGCTAAGGTATAAGAAACTCTTT.

The chain recombines TRGV4 with TRGJ1 or TRGJ2. J gave up 0 bases and V 5 bases, and 16 bases lay outside the gene matches. The CDR3 sequence is 17 residues long. Per the germline V gene, CDR1 is EGSTGY and CDR2 is YDSYTSSV. CDR3 region: CATWVTTTLENYYKKLF. CDR3 DNA: TGTGCCACCTGGGTCACAACTACCCTCGAGAATTATTATAAGAAACTCTTT.

By share, this clone ranks as medium-sized. Within the sample, other DNA sequences also encode this same CDR3. The chain is built from TRGV9 and TRGJP2. The CDR3 extends over 14 amino acids. CDR1 and CDR2 (germline): GITISATS, ISYDGTV (reference sequence). Trimming removed 1 base from V and 10 bases from J; junction bases left unmatched: 9. The CDR3 DNA reads TGTGCCTTGTGGGAGGTCCTGCTCGGTTGGATCAAGACGTTT. Translation gives CALWEVLLGWIKTF.

The chain couples TRGV5 to TRGJ1 or TRGJ2. The germline V gene has CDR1 VINAFY and CDR2 YDVSNSKD. The CDR3 has 18 amino acids. Germline trimming cut 0 bases from V and 0 bases from J; bases unmatched to any gene: 14. The CDR3 protein is CATWDRPENPLNYYKKLF. The CDR3 DNA is TGTGCCACCTGGGACAGGCCGGAGAATCCCTTGAATTATTATAAGAAACTCTTT.

This clone was seen just once. This chain joins TRGV2 and TRGJ1 or TRGJ2. CDR1 is EGSNGY and CDR2 is YDSYNSKV in the germline V gene. V gave up 0 bases and J gave up 9 bases; unmatched junction bases: 5. This CDR3 has 12 residues. CDR3 nucleotides: TGTGCCACCTGGGACGGGCCGGGTAAGAAACTCTTT. Its translation: CATWDGPGKKLF.

This clone was seen more than once but under ten times. The chain carries TRGV9 and TRGJ1 or TRGJ2. This CDR3 spans 13 amino acids. The V gene's germline CDR1 is GITISATS and CDR2 ISYDGTV (reference sequence). The V gene end was trimmed by 3 bases and the J gene end by 3 bases; junction bases not matched to a gene: 5. The CDR3 DNA is TGTGCCTTGTGGGAGCTGATTTATTATAAGAAACTCTTT. Translation gives CALWELIYYKKLF.

This clone was detected only once. This chain connects TRGV3 to TRGJ1 or TRGJ2. After removal of 2 bases from V and 3 bases from J, the junction contained 4 bases not matched to a gene. Germline CDR1 is VTNTFY and CDR2 is YDVSTARD (reference sequence). This CDR3 is built from 13 residues. CDR3 amino acids: CATWDTCYYKKLF. CDR3 coding DNA: TGTGCCACCTGGGACACGTGTTATTATAAGAAACTCTTT.